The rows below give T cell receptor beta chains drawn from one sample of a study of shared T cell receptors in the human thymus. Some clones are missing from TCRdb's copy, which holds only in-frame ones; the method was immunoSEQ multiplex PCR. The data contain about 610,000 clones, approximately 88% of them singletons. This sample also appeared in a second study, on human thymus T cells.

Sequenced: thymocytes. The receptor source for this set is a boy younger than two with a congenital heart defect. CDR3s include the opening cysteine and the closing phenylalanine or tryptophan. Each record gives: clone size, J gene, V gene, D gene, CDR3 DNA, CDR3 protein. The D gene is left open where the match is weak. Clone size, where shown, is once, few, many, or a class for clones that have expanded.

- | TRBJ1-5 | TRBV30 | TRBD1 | TGTGCCTGGAGTGAAACCTCGGACAGGGGGCAGGATCAGCCCCAGCATTTT | CAWSETSDRGQDQPQHF
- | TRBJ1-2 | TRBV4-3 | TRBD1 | TGCGCCAGCAGCCCGAGAGACCGGGACAGGGACTATGGCTACACCTTC | CASSPRDRDRDYGYTF
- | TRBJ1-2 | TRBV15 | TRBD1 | TGTGCCACCAGTGGGGACAGGAGGGGAGAAGGCTACACCTTC | CATSGDRRGEGYTF
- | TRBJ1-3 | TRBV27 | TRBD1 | TGTGCCAGCAGTCCAGACAGGGAGAGAAACACCATATATTTT | CASSPDRERNTIYF
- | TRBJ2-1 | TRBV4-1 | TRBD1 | TGCGCCAGCAGGGACCGGGACAGGTCATACAATGAGCAGTTCTTC | CASRDRDRSYNEQFF
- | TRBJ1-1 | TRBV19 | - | TGTGCCAGTAGTACTCCCCAGGGTTGGCCTGAAGCTTTCTTT | CASSTPQGWPEAFF
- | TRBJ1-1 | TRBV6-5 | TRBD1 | TGTGCCAGCAGTTACTCAGTCGACAGGGGAGAAGCTTTCTTT | CASSYSVDRGEAFF
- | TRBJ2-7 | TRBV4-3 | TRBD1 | TGCGCCAGCAGCGAAGTACCGGGACAGGGTTACGAGCAGTACTTC | CASSEVPGQGYEQYF
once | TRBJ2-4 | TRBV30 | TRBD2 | TGTGCCTGGAATCTAAGGGCGGGAGGATCGGACATTCAGTACTTC | CAWNLRAGGSDIQYF
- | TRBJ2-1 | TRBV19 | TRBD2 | TGTGCCAGTAGTAACCCCACCTGGGGCGGGAGTTTGACTTACAATGAGCAGTTCTTC | CASSNPTWGGSLTYNEQFF